This is a list of T cell receptor beta chains from one sample in a study of molecular identifiers for immune sequencing clone quantification. MiXCR, applied by TCRdb to the PCR reads, yields one record per CDR3 protein. The sample lists approximately 630,000 distinct CDR3 sequences; around 25% were seen once. The sequencing sample was made of naive CD8+ T cells from blood, with Jurkat cell RNA spiked in. The receptors come from a human donor in good health. Some libraries in this study had Jurkat cell RNA spiked in. The CDR3 runs from the conserved cysteine through the conserved F or W. The order of the fields is V gene, J gene, D gene, clone size, CDR3 DNA, CDR3 protein. D genes are given only for firm matches. Size values are once, few and many counts, or a class for expanded clones, and some rows have none.

TRBV12-3/TRBV12-4,TRBJ1-1,TRBD1,-,TGTGCGAGCAGAAACCCCGGACAGGTGATCACTGAAGCTTTCTTT,CASRNPGQVITEAFF
TRBV12-3/TRBV12-4,TRBJ2-7,-,few,TGTGCCAGCAGTTTCCCGCTGACAGGCTCCTACGAGCAGTACTTC,CASSFPLTGSYEQYF
TRBV28,TRBJ2-7,-,many,TGTGCCAGCAGTTCTAGGAGAGGGTACGAGCAGTACTTC,CASSSRRGYEQYF
TRBV27,TRBJ2-2,-,many,TGTGCCAGCAGTTTATCGTTAGCCGGGGAGCTGTTTTTT,CASSLSLAGELFF
TRBV7-8,TRBJ2-5,-,many,TGTGCCAGCAGCTTATGGCGGGTGGAGACCCAGTACTTC,CASSLWRVETQYF
TRBV19,TRBJ1-2,-,-,TGTGCCAGCAGTAGGGGGGAGTTCGGCTACACCTTC,CASSRGEFGYTF
TRBV7-9,TRBJ1-5,-,few,TGTGCCAGCAGCTTAGTTAATGGGGGATTTGGTCAGCCCCAGCATTTT,CASSLVNGGFGQPQHF
TRBV29-1,TRBJ2-2,TRBD2,-,TGCAGCGTTGATTTTGGACAGGGACTAGCGGGGGGTACCGGGGAGCTGTTTTTT,CSVDFGQGLAGGTGELFF
TRBV9,TRBJ2-3,TRBD2,many,TGTGCCAGCAGCGTAGTAACTAGCGGGAGTCTCAAAACGCAGTATTTT,CASSVVTSGSLKTQYF
TRBV5-1,TRBJ2-5,-,-,TGCGCCAGCAGCTTGGCCACAGGGGAGACCCAGTACTTC,CASSLATGETQYF
TRBV30,TRBJ1-4,-,few,TGTGCCTGGAGTGTCGGCACGGGGGGGAATGAAAAACTGTTTTTT,CAWSVGTGGNEKLFF
TRBV7-9,TRBJ2-7,TRBD1,many,TGTGCCAGCAGTTCCTCACAGGGGACGGGTGAGCAGTACTTC,CASSSSQGTGEQYF
TRBV2,TRBJ2-7,TRBD1,few,TGTGCCAGCAGCGATGGACAGGGCTCCTACGAGCAGTACTTC,CASSDGQGSYEQYF
TRBV7-2,TRBJ1-2,-,few,TGTGCCAGCAACACCGGGGGTTCTGGTGGCTACACCTTC,CASNTGGSGGYTF
TRBV4-3,TRBJ2-3,-,-,TGCGCCAGCAGCCAAGGATACTTGGGGGGGGCGAGCACAGATACGCAGTATTTT,CASSQGYLGGASTDTQYF
TRBV19,TRBJ1-6,-,-,TGTGCCAGTAGTTGGGGGGCTGATAATTCACCCCTCCACTTT,CASSWGADNSPLHF
TRBV24-1,TRBJ2-2,-,-,TGTGCCACCAGTGAACCGAACACCGGGGAGCTGTTATTT,CATSEPNTGELLF
TRBV7-3,TRBJ2-5,-,many,TGTGCCAGCAGCTTAATGGACAGTCCCCAAGAGACCCAGTACTTC,CASSLMDSPQETQYF
TRBV7-6,TRBJ1-1,TRBD1,many,TGTGCCAGCAGCTTAGAGGGGGCCGACACTGAAGCTTTCTTT,CASSLEGADTEAFF
TRBV12-5,TRBJ2-7,TRBD2,-,TGTGCTAGTCGACTAGCGGGGTTCGGGTACGAGCAGTACTTC,CASRLAGFGYEQYF
TRBV6-6,TRBJ1-1,TRBD1,few,TGTGCCAGTAGACAGGGGGCGTATACTGAAGCTTTCTTT,CASRQGAYTEAFF
TRBV2,TRBJ1-2,-,many,TGTGCCAGCAAATTTTTTGGCAGCCGGATAGGCTACACCTTC,CASKFFGSRIGYTF
TRBV30,TRBJ2-3,-,many,TGTGCCTGGAGTAGGAGTAGCACAGATACGCAGTATTTT,CAWSRSSTDTQYF
TRBV7-9,TRBJ2-7,TRBD1,few,TGTGCCAGCAGCCCCCCCGGGACAGGGGTCTACGAGCAGTACTTC,CASSPPGTGVYEQYF
TRBV19,TRBJ2-3,TRBD2,many,TGTGCCAGTAGTATAACTAGCGGGGGTACAGATACGCAGTATTTT,CASSITSGGTDTQYF
TRBV6-2/TRBV6-3,TRBJ1-2,TRBD1,-,TGTACCAGCAGAACTGGGACAGCTCCCATCTATGGCTACACCTTC,CTSRTGTAPIYGYTF
TRBV14,TRBJ1-1,-,many,TGTGCCAGCAGCCCGGGACACTTCATACGGACTGAAGCTTTCTTT,CASSPGHFIRTEAFF
TRBV7-6,TRBJ2-6,TRBD1,many,TGTGCCAGCAGCCCCGGGACAGCCTCTGGGGCCAACGTCCTGACTTTC,CASSPGTASGANVLTF
TRBV7-9,TRBJ2-2,-,-,TGTGCCAGCAGCCGAGCTGTAAACACCGGGGAGCTGTTTTTT,CASSRAVNTGELFF
TRBV20-1,TRBJ2-3,TRBD2,many,TGCAGTGCTAGTAGCGGGATCGGCGCAGATACGCAGTATTTT,CSASSGIGADTQYF
TRBV3-1,TRBJ1-2,-,few,TGTGCCAGCAGCCAAGATTCGGAGGAGGCAGCCTATGGCTACACCTTC,CASSQDSEEAAYGYTF
TRBV14,TRBJ1-6,-,-,TGTGCCAGCAGCCCGGGACGGCAAAGCTCCTATAATTCACCCCTCCACTTT,CASSPGRQSSYNSPLHF